The T cell receptor beta chain described here comes from a study of identical twins. Broader study findings: Within cord blood, abundant beta clonotypes carried fewer insertions, but memory repertoires showed no such trend. Weaker excess twin sharing was observed in beta out-of-frame sequences. Out-of-frame alpha sequences common to twins exhibited a surplus of low generation probability.

Per germline, CDR1 SGHDN and CDR2 FVKESK. The CDR3 is 21 amino acids. J lost 10 bases, V lost 1 base, and 23 bases had no gene match. TCRdb ran MiXCR on the 5' RACE reads and lists one entry per CDR3 protein. The sample has around 490,000 distinct CDR3 sequences; roughly 15% are singletons. This clonotype was seen more than once but under ten times. Its matching antigen is unknown. The sample was also reused in another study, on yellow fever vaccine responses in identical twins.

The TCR was taken from a woman younger than 30 in good health. V gene TRBV14 combines with J gene TRBJ2-1; 12 bases are a match to TRBD1. The sample consisted of CD4+ T cells sorted from blood. The CDR3 spells CASSQALGWYARGTGGFEQFF. The CDR3 DNA reads as TGTGCCAGCAGCCAAGCTCTTGGTTGGTACGCGCGCGGGACAGGGGGCTTCGAGCAGTTCTTC.